Here is one T cell receptor (beta chain) with its context. The record originates from a study of OX40 agonist ivuxolimab in advanced cancers. Study background: Patients were roughly 87% male with ages roughly 20 to 90, mean about 65.

Using immunoSEQ multiplex PCR, the repertoire was profiled, and TCRdb retains in-frame clones only, with some absent. The profile shows around 57,000 clones, over 80% of them singletons. Patients with autoimmune history or systemic immunosuppression were excluded. Blood specimens came from baseline, cycle 4 day 1, and cycle 7 day 1. The V gene lost 0 bases and the J gene lost 4 bases, with 10 bases spanning the gap. The CDR3 spans 15 residues. Looked up from germline, CDR1 is ENHRY and CDR2 is SYGVKD. The clonotype was recovered from an adult with an advanced solid tumor such as melanoma, head and neck, liver or kidney cancer. The sequenced sample was CD4+ or CD8+ T cells sorted from blood, obtained in a trial of the OX40 agonist ivuxolimab. The chain employs TRBV10-3 and TRBJ2-1; a possible D gene is TRBD1 (5 bases). The CDR3 DNA is TGTGCCATCAGTGAGTCTGTCAAGGGGTACAATGAGCAGTTCTTC. Amino acids: CAISESVKGYNEQFF.